The 9 T cell receptor beta chains listed next were all sequenced from one sample in a study of early T cells in non-severe SARS-CoV-2 infection (dated by TCRdb to the early 2020s). The protocol used for the library was 5' RACE. Instrument on record: NextSeq 500. The public reads were quality trimmed at Q25 with fastp and then assembled into clones with MiXCR by TCRdb, keeping productive beta chains. When rows share a CDR3 protein, they turn into one entry using the most common DNA and genes. A total of about 80,000 distinct CDR3 sequences appear in this sample, about 12% of them only once. The ten biggest clones cover approximately 2.4% of the sample. Sequencing was performed on whole blood. Every receptor here comes from an adult who was a healthcare worker with PCR-confirmed SARS-CoV-2 infection or an uninfected control (not recorded which).

The gene calls are TRBV11-2 and TRBJ1-2; the match to TRBD1 covers 11 bases. V gave up 5 bases and J gave up 3 bases; unmatched junction bases: 5. Germline CDR1 and CDR2: SGHAT and FQNNGV. The CDR3 sequence is 15 residues long. CDR3 sequence reads: CASSPLGQGDYGYTF. The CDR3 coding sequence is TGTGCCAGCAGCCCTTTGGGACAGGGGGACTATGGCTACACCTTC.

This clonotype was counted many times. The rearrangement joins TRBV29-1 to TRBJ1-2; a possible D gene is TRBD1 (6 bases). This CDR3 is built from 13 residues. The germline V and J ends were trimmed by 5 bases and 3 bases, with 13 bases remaining between them. Germline V gene data show CDR1 as SQVTM and CDR2 as ANQGSEA. For the CDR3, the DNA is TGCAGCGTTTTGACAGGCTCCTACTATGGCTACACCTTC. Residues: CSVLTGSYYGYTF.

The rearrangement links TRBV5-1 to TRBJ1-1, with 8 bases matching TRBD1. In germline, CDR1 is SGHRS, CDR2 YFSETQ. The CDR3 totals 15 residues. V dropped 0 bases and J dropped 5; count of bases not matched to a gene: 6. In DNA form, the CDR3 reads TGCGCCAGCAGCTTGGATGGCAGGGGGCAAACTGAAGCTTTCTTT. Translated, it gives CASSLDGRGQTEAFF.

This chain uses TRBV12-3 or TRBV12-4 with TRBJ1-6, with 9 bases identical to TRBD1. The CDR3 extends over 13 amino acids. Germline trimming cut 6 bases from V and 9 bases from J; bases unmatched to any gene: 3. The CDR3 bases are TGTGCCAGCAGGGGACAGGGCAGTTCACCCCTCCACTTT. The encoded protein is CASRGQGSSPLHF.

This clonotype was counted a few times. J is TRBJ2-5 and V is TRBV7-9; D might be TRBD2 (6 bases). The germline gives CDR1 SEHNR, CDR2 FQNEAQ (reference sequence). The CDR3 contains 14 residues. V was cut by 5 bases and J by 5 bases, with 15 bases left in between. Written as DNA, the CDR3 is TGTGCCAGCAGCCTCAGGGAGGTTGGCGAGACCCAGTACTTC. Translating gives CASSLREVGETQYF.

V is TRBV19 and J is TRBJ1-4, with D maybe TRBD1 (6 bases). The CDR3 has 14 residues. Germline V gives CDR1 LNHDA, CDR2 SQIVND (reference sequence). V was cut by 3 bases and J by 1 base, with 6 bases left in between. CDR3 sequence: CASSMTGTNEKLFF. The CDR3 nucleotides read TGTGCCAGTAGTATGACAGGAACTAATGAAAAACTGTTTTTT.

The table lists this clonotype with a few counts. This chain links TRBV16 with TRBJ2-7, with 7 bases lining up with TRBD1. CDR1 is KGHSY, CDR2 FQNENV, per germline. This CDR3 has 15 residues. V shed 4 bases, J shed 1 base, and the junction held 7 bases outside the gene matches. The CDR3 DNA sequence: TGTGCCAGCAGCCCAACAGGGGACCCTTCCTACGAGCAGTACTTC. Protein product: CASSPTGDPSYEQYF.

This clonotype was counted at least ten times. The CDR3: CASSLGSSKGSEQFF. The CDR3 nucleotides are TGCGCCAGCAGCCTAGGGTCCTCCAAAGGGAGTGAGCAGTTCTTC. The rearrangement joins TRBV5-1 to TRBJ2-1, with D possibly matching TRBD2 (5 bases). The CDR3 is 15 residues long. V was cut by 4 bases and J by 9 bases, with 20 bases left in between. Germline CDR1 and CDR2: SGHRS and YFSETQ. The full variable domain, with the rest looked up from reference TRBV5-1 and TRBJ2-1, is KAGVTQTPRYLIKTRGQQVTLSCSPISGHRSVSWYQQTPGQGLQFLFEYFSETQRNKGNFPGRFSGRQFSNSRSEMNVSTLELGDSALYLCASSLGSSKGSEQFFGPGTRLTVL.

This clonotype was observed many times. This sequence joins TRBV18 and TRBJ2-2; D is undetermined. This CDR3 has 12 amino acids. Deletions cut 4 bases from V and 5 bases from J, with 5 bases between. Per germline, CDR1 KGHSH and CDR2 LQKENI. Here the CDR3 reads CASSLLTGELFF. In DNA, the CDR3 is TGTGCCAGCTCACTCCTTACCGGGGAGCTGTTTTTT.